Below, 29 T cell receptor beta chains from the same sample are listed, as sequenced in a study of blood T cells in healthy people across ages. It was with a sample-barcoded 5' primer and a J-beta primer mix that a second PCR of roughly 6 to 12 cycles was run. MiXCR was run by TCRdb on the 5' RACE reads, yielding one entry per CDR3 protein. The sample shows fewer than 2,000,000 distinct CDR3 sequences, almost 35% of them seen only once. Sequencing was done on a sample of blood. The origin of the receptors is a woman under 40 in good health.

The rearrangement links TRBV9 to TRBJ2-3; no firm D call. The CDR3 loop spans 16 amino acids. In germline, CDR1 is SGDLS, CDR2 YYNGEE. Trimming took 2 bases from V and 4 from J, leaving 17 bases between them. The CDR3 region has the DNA TGTGCCAGCAGCGTTAGGACGGGCCTTGCCCCAGATACGCAGTATTTT. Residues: CASSVRTGLAPDTQYF.

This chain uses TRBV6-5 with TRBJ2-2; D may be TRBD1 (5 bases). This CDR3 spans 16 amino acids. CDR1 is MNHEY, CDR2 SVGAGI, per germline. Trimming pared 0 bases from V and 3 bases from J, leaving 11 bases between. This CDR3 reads CASSYSLGVHTGELFF. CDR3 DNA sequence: TGTGCCAGCAGTTACTCATTAGGGGTTCACACCGGGGAGCTGTTTTTT.

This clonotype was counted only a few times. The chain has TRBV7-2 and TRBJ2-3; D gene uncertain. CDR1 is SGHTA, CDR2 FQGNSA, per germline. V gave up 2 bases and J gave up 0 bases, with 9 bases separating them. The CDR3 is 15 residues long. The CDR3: CASSLITASTDTQYF. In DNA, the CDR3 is TGTGCCAGCAGCTTAATCACAGCTAGCACAGATACGCAGTATTTT.

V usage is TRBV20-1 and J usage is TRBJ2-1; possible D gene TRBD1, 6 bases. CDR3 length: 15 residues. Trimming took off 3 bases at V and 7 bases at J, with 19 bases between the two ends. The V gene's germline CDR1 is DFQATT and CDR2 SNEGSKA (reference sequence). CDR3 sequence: CSASGTAGVANEQFF. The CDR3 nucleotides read TGCAGTGCTAGTGGTACGGCAGGGGTTGCAAATGAGCAGTTCTTC.

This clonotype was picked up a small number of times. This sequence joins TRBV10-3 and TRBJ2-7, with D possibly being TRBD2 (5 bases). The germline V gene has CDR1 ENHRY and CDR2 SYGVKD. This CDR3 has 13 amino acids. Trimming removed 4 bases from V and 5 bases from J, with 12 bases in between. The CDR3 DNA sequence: TGTGCCATCAGTGGCCACGGGGTAAACGAGCAGTACTTC. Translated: CAISGHGVNEQYF.

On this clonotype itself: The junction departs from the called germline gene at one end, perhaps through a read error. Here the CDR3 reads CASSVGSRNYGHTF. CDR3 DNA: TGTGCCAGCAGCGTCGGTTCCCGTAACTATGGCCACACCTTC. This rearrangement joins TRBV7-2 to TRBJ1-2; no reliable D call. The CDR3 totals 14 residues. CDR1 is SGHTA, CDR2 FQGNSA, per germline.

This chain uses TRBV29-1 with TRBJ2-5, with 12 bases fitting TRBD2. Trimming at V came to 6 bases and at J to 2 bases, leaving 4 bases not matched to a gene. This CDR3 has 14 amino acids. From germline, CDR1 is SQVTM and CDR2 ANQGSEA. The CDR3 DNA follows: TGCAGCGTCCGACTAGCGGGAGTTCAAGAGACCCAGTACTTC. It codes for CSVRLAGVQETQYF.

The chain's CDR3 is CAIADRGYGYTF. Here the CDR3 DNA reads TGTGCCATTGCGGACAGGGGATATGGCTACACCTTC. The chain carries TRBV6-2 or TRBV6-3 and TRBJ1-2, with 9 bases that match TRBD1. V lost 10 bases, J lost 5 bases, and 5 bases stayed unmatched. This CDR3 has 12 residues. Germline CDR1 is MNHEY and CDR2 is SVGEGT.

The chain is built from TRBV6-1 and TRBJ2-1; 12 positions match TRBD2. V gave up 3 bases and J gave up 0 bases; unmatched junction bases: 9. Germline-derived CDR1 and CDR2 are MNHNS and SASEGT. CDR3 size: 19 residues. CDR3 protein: CASSEWLAGGMSSYNEQFF. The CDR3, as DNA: TGTGCCAGCAGTGAGTGGCTAGCGGGAGGGATGAGCTCCTACAATGAGCAGTTCTTC.

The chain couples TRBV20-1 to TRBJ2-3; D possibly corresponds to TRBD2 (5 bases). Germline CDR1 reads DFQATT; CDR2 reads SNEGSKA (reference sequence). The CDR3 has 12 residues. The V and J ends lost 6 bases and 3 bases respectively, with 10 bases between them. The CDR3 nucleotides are TGCAGTGCCCCCTCGGGGACAGATACGCAGTATTTT. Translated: CSAPSGTDTQYF.

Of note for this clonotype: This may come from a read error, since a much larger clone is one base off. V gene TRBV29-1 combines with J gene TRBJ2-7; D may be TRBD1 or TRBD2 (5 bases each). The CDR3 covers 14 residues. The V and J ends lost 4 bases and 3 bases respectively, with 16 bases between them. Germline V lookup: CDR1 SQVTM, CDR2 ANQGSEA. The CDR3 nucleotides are TGCAGCGTTGCGTTGCTAGTGGGGGTCTACGAGCAGTACTTC. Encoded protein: CSVALLVGVYEQYF.

The CDR3 DNA sequence: TGTGCCAGCAGCTTATCAGGCAGGACCCGCTCTGGAAACACCATATATTTT. It codes for CASSLSGRTRSGNTIYF. The V call is TRBV11-2, the J call TRBJ1-3; D is unclear. Trimming stripped 2 bases from V and 0 bases from J, with 14 bases between. CDR3 length: 17 residues. The germline CDR1 and CDR2 sequences are SGHAT and FQNNGV.

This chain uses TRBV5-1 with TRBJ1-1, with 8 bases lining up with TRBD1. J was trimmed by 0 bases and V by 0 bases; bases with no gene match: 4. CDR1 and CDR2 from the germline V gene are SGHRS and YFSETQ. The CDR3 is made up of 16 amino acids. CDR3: CASSLGTGNMNTEAFF. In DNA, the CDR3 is TGCGCCAGCAGCTTGGGGACAGGGAACATGAACACTGAAGCTTTCTTT.

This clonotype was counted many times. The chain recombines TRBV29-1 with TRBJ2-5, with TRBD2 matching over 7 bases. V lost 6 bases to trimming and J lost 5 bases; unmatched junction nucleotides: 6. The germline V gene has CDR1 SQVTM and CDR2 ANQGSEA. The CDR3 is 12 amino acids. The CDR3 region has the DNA TGCAGCGTCGCGGCGGGAGTCGAGACCCAGTACTTC. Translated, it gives CSVAAGVETQYF.

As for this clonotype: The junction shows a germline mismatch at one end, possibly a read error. Here the CDR3 reads CASRSAGTGYDYTF. The CDR3, as DNA: TGTGCCAGCAGATCCGCCGGGACAGGGTATGACTACACCTTC. This chain uses TRBV12-3 or TRBV12-4 with TRBJ1-2; 9 positions match TRBD1. This CDR3 is 14 amino acids long.

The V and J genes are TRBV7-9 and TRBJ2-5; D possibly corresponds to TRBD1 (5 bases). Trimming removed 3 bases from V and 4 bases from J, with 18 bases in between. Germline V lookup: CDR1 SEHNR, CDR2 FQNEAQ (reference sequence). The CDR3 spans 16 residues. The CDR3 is CASSLALGARGETQYF. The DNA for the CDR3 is TGTGCCAGCAGCTTGGCCCTAGGGGCACGAGGAGAGACCCAGTACTTC.

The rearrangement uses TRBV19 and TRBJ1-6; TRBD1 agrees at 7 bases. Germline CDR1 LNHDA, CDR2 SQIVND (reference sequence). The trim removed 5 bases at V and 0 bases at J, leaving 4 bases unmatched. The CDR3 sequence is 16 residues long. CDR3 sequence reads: CASSADRSSYNSPLHF. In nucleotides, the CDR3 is TGTGCCAGTAGTGCGGACAGGAGCTCCTATAATTCACCCCTCCACTTT.

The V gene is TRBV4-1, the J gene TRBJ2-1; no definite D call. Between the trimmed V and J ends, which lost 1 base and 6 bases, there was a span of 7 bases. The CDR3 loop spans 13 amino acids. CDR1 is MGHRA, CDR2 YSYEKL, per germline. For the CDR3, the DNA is TGCGCCAGCAGCCAAGTAGGGTTCAATGAGCAGTTCTTC. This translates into CASSQVGFNEQFF.

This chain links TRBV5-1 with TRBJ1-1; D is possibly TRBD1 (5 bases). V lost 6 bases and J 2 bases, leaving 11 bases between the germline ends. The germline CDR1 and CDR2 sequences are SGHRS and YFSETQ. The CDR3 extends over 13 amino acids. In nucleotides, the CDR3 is TGCGCCAGCACCCCCGACAGCAACACTGAAGCTTTCTTT. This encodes CASTPDSNTEAFF.

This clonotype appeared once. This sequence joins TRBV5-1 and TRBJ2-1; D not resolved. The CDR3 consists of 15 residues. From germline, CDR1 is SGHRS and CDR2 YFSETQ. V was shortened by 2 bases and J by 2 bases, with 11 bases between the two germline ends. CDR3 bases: TGCGCCAGCAGCTTTTGGGCGGAGCCCTACAATGAGCAGTTCTTC. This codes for CASSFWAEPYNEQFF.

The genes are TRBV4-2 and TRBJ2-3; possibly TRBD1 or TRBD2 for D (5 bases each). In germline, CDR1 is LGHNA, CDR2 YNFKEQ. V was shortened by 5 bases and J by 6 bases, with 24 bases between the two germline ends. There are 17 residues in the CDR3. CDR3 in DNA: TGTGCCAGCAGCTTGGGGGAGAGCGCCCTCGGCGGCGATACGCAGTATTTT. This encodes CASSLGESALGGDTQYF.

The CDR3, as DNA: TGTGCCAGCAGTCGCCCCGGGACAGGGTCACAACACGAGCAGTACTTC. Its translation: CASSRPGTGSQHEQYF. The V and J genes are TRBV6-1 and TRBJ2-7, with 9 positions matching TRBD1. Per the germline V gene, CDR1 is MNHNS and CDR2 is SASEGT. The V segment lost 5 bases and the J segment 5 bases; nucleotides outside the gene matches: 13. This CDR3 spans 16 amino acids.

CDR3 amino acids: CASSLARANTQYF. In DNA, the CDR3 is TGTGCCAGCAGCTTAGCCCGGGCCAATACGCAGTATTTT. J is TRBJ2-3 and V is TRBV11-2; D is unclear. Germline loops: CDR1 SGHAT, CDR2 FQNNGV. V dropped 1 base and J dropped 7 bases, with 9 bases sitting between them. CDR3 length: 13 residues.

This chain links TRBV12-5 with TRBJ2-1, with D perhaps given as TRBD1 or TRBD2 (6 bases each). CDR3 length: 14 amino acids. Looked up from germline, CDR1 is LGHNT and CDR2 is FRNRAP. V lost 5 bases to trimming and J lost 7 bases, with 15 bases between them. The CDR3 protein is CASGKQGGANEQFF. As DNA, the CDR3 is TGTGCTAGTGGTAAACAGGGAGGTGCGAATGAGCAGTTCTTC.

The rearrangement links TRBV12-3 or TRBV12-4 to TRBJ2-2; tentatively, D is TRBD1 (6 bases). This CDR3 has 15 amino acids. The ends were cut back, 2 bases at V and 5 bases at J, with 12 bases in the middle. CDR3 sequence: CASSLNRAGTGELFF. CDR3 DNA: TGTGCCAGCAGTTTAAACAGGGCAGGGACCGGGGAGCTGTTTTTT.

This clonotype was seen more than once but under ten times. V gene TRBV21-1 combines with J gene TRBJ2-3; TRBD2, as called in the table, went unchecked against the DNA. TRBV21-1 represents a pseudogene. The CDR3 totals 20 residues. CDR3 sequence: CASSPLIGLAGGVSTDTQYF. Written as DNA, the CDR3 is TGTGCCAGCAGCCCTCTCATCGGACTAGCGGGGGGAGTTAGCACAGATACGCAGTATTTT.

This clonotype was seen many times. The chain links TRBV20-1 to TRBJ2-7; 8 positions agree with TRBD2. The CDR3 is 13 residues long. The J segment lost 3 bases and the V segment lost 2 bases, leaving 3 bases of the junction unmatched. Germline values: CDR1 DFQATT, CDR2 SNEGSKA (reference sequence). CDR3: CSARSLAGYEQYF. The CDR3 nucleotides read TGCAGTGCTAGAAGCCTAGCGGGCTACGAGCAGTACTTC.

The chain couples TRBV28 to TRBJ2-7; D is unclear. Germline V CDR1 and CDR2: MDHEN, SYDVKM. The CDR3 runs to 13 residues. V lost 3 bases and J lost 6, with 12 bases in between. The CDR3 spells CASSFPEVGEQYF. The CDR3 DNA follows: TGTGCCAGCAGTTTCCCCGAGGTGGGCGAGCAGTACTTC.

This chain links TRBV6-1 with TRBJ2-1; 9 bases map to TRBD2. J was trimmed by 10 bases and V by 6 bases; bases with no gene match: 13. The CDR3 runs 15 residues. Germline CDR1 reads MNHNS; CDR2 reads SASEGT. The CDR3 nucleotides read TGTGCCAGCAGACAATCTAGCGGGGATCCTTACGAGCAGTTCTTC. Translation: CASRQSSGDPYEQFF.